This T cell receptor (beta chain) was sequenced during a study of blood T cell repertoires in COVID-19. Study summary: Acute-phase and convalescent COVID-19 samples originated in the United States, Italy and Spain. PBMCs, B-cell-depleted T cells, or T cells were the source of the cDNA or gDNA that made up the material.

Seattle-derived patients entered the study during active infection and were followed longitudinally. CDR3 size: 13 residues. CDR1 and CDR2 from the germline V gene are GTSNPN and SVGIG (reference sequence). V was clipped by 2 bases and J by 9 bases, with 14 bases between them. TCRdb's copy holds only in-frame clones and misses some; the assay was immunoSEQ multiplex PCR. Of 250,000 to 350,000 clones in the sample, approximately 90% were seen once. The TCR was taken from a woman in her forties or fifties with COVID-19, enrolled during active disease. The V and J genes are TRBV30 and TRBJ2-1; possibly TRBD1 for D (6 bases). Specimen: peripheral blood. The CDR3, as DNA: TGTGCCTGGAGTCCTACAGGGCTGGGTGAGCAGTTCTTC. This sequence encodes CAWSPTGLGEQFF.